This T cell receptor (beta chain) was identified during a study of tumor-infiltrating lymphocytes in primary liver carcinoma. Study details: Patients underwent surgical resection for primary liver carcinoma.

TCR beta cDNA was reverse-transcribed from roughly 520 ng of total RNA. The reaction used a constant-region primer and ProtoScript II reverse transcriptase. Three nested multiplex PCR rounds, a slightly modified ARM-PCR, produced the libraries for TCR beta. Amplification in the first two PCR rounds was performed using TRBV1-TRBV30 forward primers and a C-beta reverse primer for approximately 10 cycles each. TCRdb re-called the multiplex PCR reads through MiXCR, storing one row per CDR3 protein. This sample carries fewer than 350,000 distinct CDR3 sequences, more than 55% of them seen once, and the ten largest clones take roughly 9%. Germline DNA was extracted too, while blood RNA derived from unsorted whole blood. This clonotype was seen at least ten times. CDR1 SGHVS and CDR2 FQNEAQ come from the germline V gene. The CDR3 is made up of 15 amino acids. Trimming removed 5 bases from V and 6 bases from J, with 16 bases in between.

This sequence originates from a man aged 40-50 years with primary liver carcinoma and hepatitis B virus infection. The sequencing sample was made of peripheral blood. The V gene is TRBV7-8, the J gene TRBJ2-2; D may be TRBD1 (8 bases). The CDR3 DNA follows: TGTGCCAGCAGCCGTACAGGGGGGGGTCCCGGGGAGCTGTTTTTT. Translating it yields CASSRTGGGPGELFF.